These 2 T cell receptor beta chains were sequenced from one sample in a study of lymphopenia after photon versus proton radiotherapy (dated by TCRdb to the late 2010s). Library preparation used the immunoSEQ multiplex PCR assay. This is the immuneACCESS table as TCRdb keeps it, with only in-frame sequences that have V and J called. A part of the clones is gone; compared with another copy, unresolved V genes explain less than half, and the rest is unexplained. For this sample the table gives about 39,000 clones, of which 92% were detected only once. Of the sample, around 15% falls within the top ten clones. Sequenced material: peripheral blood, taken from a patient treated with photon-based radiotherapy. The receptors stem from a man in his sixties with cholangiocarcinoma.

The V and J genes are TRBV19 and TRBJ2-1; TRBD2 matches at 11 bases. CDR1 is LNHDA and CDR2 is SQIVND in the germline V gene (reference sequence). The junction had 8 bases not matched to a gene; V was cut back by 0 bases and J by 4 bases. The CDR3 spans 18 residues. CDR3 DNA sequence: TGTGCCAGTAGTATAGACCCCCAGGGACTAGCGGTTTACAATGAGCAGTTCTTC. As protein: CASSIDPQGLAVYNEQFF.

This chain connects TRBV7-3 to TRBJ2-1; maybe TRBD1 (6 bases). CDR1 is SGHTA and CDR2 is FQGTGA in the germline V gene. The CDR3 runs to 12 residues. V shed 5 bases and J shed 13 bases, with 15 bases lying between them. The CDR3 sequence is CASSPTGSRQFF. DNA for the CDR3: TGTGCCAGCAGCCCAACAGGGTCGAGACAGTTCTTC.